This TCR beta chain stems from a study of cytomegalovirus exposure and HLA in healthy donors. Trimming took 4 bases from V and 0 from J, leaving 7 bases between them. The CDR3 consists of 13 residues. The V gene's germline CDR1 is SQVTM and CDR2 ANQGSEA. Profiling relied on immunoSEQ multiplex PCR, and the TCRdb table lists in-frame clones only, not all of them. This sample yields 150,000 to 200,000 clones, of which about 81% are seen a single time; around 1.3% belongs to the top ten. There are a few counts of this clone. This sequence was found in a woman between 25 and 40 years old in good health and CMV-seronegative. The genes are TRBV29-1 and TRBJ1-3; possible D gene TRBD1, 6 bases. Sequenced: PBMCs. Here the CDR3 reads CSVGQDSGNTIYF. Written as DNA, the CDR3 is TGCAGCGTTGGACAGGACTCTGGAAACACCATATATTTT.